The rows below give T cell receptor beta chains drawn from one sample of a study of blood T cell repertoires in COVID-19. Assay: immunoSEQ multiplex PCR; the TCRdb copy retains only in-frame clones and omits some. Counted here are hundreds of thousands of clones, roughly 87% occurring once; the ten biggest clones make up 8.9%. Sequencing used PBMCs or T cells enriched from blood (not recorded which). Receptors originate from a woman aged 18-29 years who had recovered from COVID-19. Both conserved end residues are part of each CDR3.

j_call,v_call,cdr3_aa
TRBJ2-5,TRBV30,CAWSVGAGTGETQYF
TRBJ1-6,TRBV28,CASSPILESPLHF
TRBJ2-1,TRBV28,CASAGASLGLNEQFF
TRBJ2-5,TRBV4-3,CASSLNGQGGETQYF
TRBJ1-5,TRBV6-5,CASSYSFENQPQHF
TRBJ1-5,TRBV12-3/TRBV12-4,CASSLPGDQPQHF
TRBJ1-2,TRBV15,CATSIGGRGSYGYTF
TRBJ1-3,TRBV18,CASSPLAGMRNTIYF
TRBJ1-2,TRBV29-1,CSVLDGIYGYTF
TRBJ1-5,TRBV6-2/TRBV6-3,CASSLTGRNQPQHF
TRBJ2-1,TRBV7-3,CASSLMAGGGYNEQFF
TRBJ2-3,TRBV4-3,CASSHGLAGYSDTQYF
TRBJ2-5,TRBV21-1,CATHRGDREYF
TRBJ2-5,TRBV10-3,CAISESRQFQETQYF
TRBJ2-7,TRBV2,CASSEREDEQYF
TRBJ2-7,TRBV2,CASNRGSYEQYF
TRBJ2-3,TRBV28,CASSFGQVARDITDTQYF
TRBJ2-1,TRBV29-1,CSVVSQFKRLSSYNEQFF
TRBJ1-6,TRBV7-6,CASSPEGQFSPLHF
TRBJ2-5,TRBV28,CASSGTTKQGRETQYF